The subject of this entry is one TCR beta chain. The data were obtained in a study of blood T cells in healthy people across ages. Study summary: Capture via template switching afforded approximately one barcoded beta molecule per two T cells.

A J-beta primer mix and a sample-barcoded 5' primer were used in a second PCR of about 6 to 12 cycles. Each CDR3 protein is one row after TCRdb ran MiXCR on the 5' RACE reads. The sample records around 780,000 distinct CDR3 sequences, 56% being singletons. Sequencing was performed on blood. The TCR was taken from a man aged 35 to 55 in good health.

The CDR3 nucleotides read TGTGCCAGCAGCCCTCAGGGGGCATTTGGCTACACCTTC. Translated: CASSPQGAFGYTF. The gene calls are TRBV6-5 and TRBJ1-2, with 8 bases identical to TRBD1. Germline assignment: CDR1 MNHEY and CDR2 SVGAGI. V dropped 6 bases and J dropped 7; count of bases not matched to a gene: 7. This CDR3 spans 13 amino acids.